This passage covers 13 T cell receptor beta chains from one sample sequenced in a study of shared clonotypes between healthy human individuals. Assay: immunoSEQ multiplex PCR; the TCRdb copy retains only in-frame clones and omits some. The table records 2,500,000 or so clones, around 93% of them present only once. Material: naive CD4+ T cells from PBMCs. Documented subset: CD45RA+ positively selected. These receptors all come from a man aged 18 to 30 in good health. Some clones in this sample may be carry-over from other donors' samples.

This clone showed up just once. V is TRBV5-4 and J is TRBJ2-2, with D uncertain. This CDR3 region has 14 residues. Looked up from germline, CDR1 is SGHNT and CDR2 is YYREEE (reference sequence). V was shortened by 3 bases and J by 5 bases, with 11 bases between the two germline ends. The CDR3 is CASSSPSTTGELFF. The CDR3 DNA follows: TGTGCCAGCAGCTCCCCTAGTACAACCGGGGAGCTGTTTTTT.

The chain uses TRBV19 and TRBJ2-7, with a possible D match to TRBD2 (6 bases). This CDR3 is 13 amino acids long. V shed 4 bases and J shed 2 bases, with 9 bases lying between them. Germline V gene data show CDR1 as LNHDA and CDR2 as SQIVND (reference sequence). This CDR3 reads CASSTRLAYEQYF. The CDR3 coding sequence is TGTGCCAGTAGTACTCGACTAGCCTACGAGCAGTACTTC.

This clone was seen a handful of times. The chain joins TRBV18 to TRBJ1-1; maybe TRBD1 (6 bases). Looked up from germline, CDR1 is KGHSH and CDR2 is LQKENI. Trimming left V 3 bases short and J 5 bases short, with 16 bases between. The CDR3 consists of 15 residues. CDR3 in amino acids: CASSPQQGVETEAFF. The CDR3 DNA reads TGTGCCAGCTCACCCCAACAGGGCGTGGAGACTGAAGCTTTCTTT. Filled out from reference TRBV18 and TRBJ1-1, the complete variable domain reads NAGVMQNPRHLVRRRGQEARLRCSPMKGHSHVYWYRQLPEEGLKFMVYLQKENIIDESGMPKERFSAEFPKEGPSILRIQQVVRGDSAAYFCASSPQQGVETEAFFGQGTRLTVV.

The chain couples TRBV5-1 to TRBJ1-1; perhaps TRBD1 as D (6 bases). The CDR3 sequence is 15 residues long. From germline, CDR1 is SGHRS and CDR2 YFSETQ. Trimming took 2 bases from V and 1 from J, leaving 12 bases between them. The CDR3 sequence: CASSLTGNSNTEAFF. The DNA of the CDR3 is TGCGCCAGCAGCTTAACAGGGAATTCGAACACTGAAGCTTTCTTT. Variable domain in full (rest from reference TRBV5-1 and TRBJ1-1): KAGVTQTPRYLIKTRGQQVTLSCSPISGHRSVSWYQQTPGQGLQFLFEYFSETQRNKGNFPGRFSGRQFSNSRSEMNVSTLELGDSALYLCASSLTGNSNTEAFFGQGTRLTVV.

The chain joins TRBV28 to TRBJ2-1, with TRBD2 matching over 10 bases. J lost 6 bases, V lost 7 bases, and 12 bases had no gene match. CDR3 length: 16 residues. The germline gives CDR1 MDHEN, CDR2 SYDVKM. The DNA for the CDR3 is TGTGCCAGCATTACGACTAGCGGGTTTCCCCTCAATGAGCAGTTCTTC. Translated: CASITTSGFPLNEQFF.

The chain employs TRBV4-2 and TRBJ2-2; D not resolved. Germline loops: CDR1 LGHNA, CDR2 YNFKEQ. V gave up 1 base and J gave up 4 bases, with 13 bases separating them. The CDR3 contains 16 residues. CDR3 coding DNA: TGTGCCAGCAGCCAAGGGGGTAGATCGGGCACCGGGGAGCTGTTTTTT. Its protein product is CASSQGGRSGTGELFF.

The table lists this clone with a count of one. J is TRBJ1-4 and V is TRBV7-9; D perhaps matches TRBD1 (5 bases). Trimming left V 7 bases short and J 14 bases short, with 14 bases between. The germline CDR1 and CDR2 sequences are SEHNR and FQNEAQ (reference sequence). CDR3 length: 11 amino acids. The CDR3 region has the DNA TGTGCCAGCACCCGTTCTGGGGGGCTGTTTTTT. This gives the protein CASTRSGGLFF.

This chain connects TRBV7-3 to TRBJ2-1; the D call may be TRBD1 or TRBD2 (5 bases each). CDR3 length equals 13 residues. The ends were cut back, 4 bases at V and 5 bases at J, with 9 bases in the middle. The germline CDR1 and CDR2 sequences are SGHTA and FQGTGA. The CDR3 DNA reads as TGTGCCAGCAGCTCGGGACGAGACAATGAGCAGTTCTTC. Translated, it gives CASSSGRDNEQFF.

The rearrangement joins TRBV5-1 to TRBJ2-7, with 8 bases matching TRBD2. With 2 bases clipped from V and 7 bases from J, the junction kept 11 bases outside the gene matches. The CDR3 covers 15 residues. The germline V gene has CDR1 SGHRS and CDR2 YFSETQ. The CDR3 DNA is TGCGCCAGCAGCTTTCTCACAGCGGGAGTTAATGAGCAGTACTTC. It yields the protein CASSFLTAGVNEQYF.

The chain links TRBV19 to TRBJ2-1; the D gene is possibly TRBD2 (5 bases). This CDR3 has 15 amino acids. V gave up 3 bases and J gave up 7 bases, with 16 bases separating them. Germline V lookup: CDR1 LNHDA, CDR2 SQIVND (reference sequence). As DNA, the CDR3 is TGTGCCAGTAGTATTCTAGCCCCTCAGACGAATGAGCAGTTCTTC. The encoded protein is CASSILAPQTNEQFF.

The rearrangement links TRBV11-2 to TRBJ1-1, with D unresolved. The ends were cut back, 4 bases at V and 4 bases at J, with 13 bases in the middle. Germline CDR1 and CDR2: SGHAT and FQNNGV. The CDR3 contains 14 residues. The CDR3 reads CASSSTIAGTEAFF. In DNA, the CDR3 is TGTGCCAGCAGCTCCACCATCGCGGGCACTGAAGCTTTCTTT.

V is TRBV7-8 and J is TRBJ1-4, with no clear D. This CDR3 contains 17 residues. Trimming cost V 1 base and J 4 bases, with 16 bases left between them. From germline, CDR1 is SGHVS and CDR2 FQNEAQ. CDR3 nucleotides: TGTGCCAGCAGCTTAGGAGTTTCAGTGGACGGTAATGAAAAACTGTTTTTT. Protein: CASSLGVSVDGNEKLFF.

The CDR3 here is CASSPATSGTDTQYF. The CDR3 DNA reads as TGTGCCAGCAGTCCCGCGACTAGCGGAACAGATACGCAGTATTTT. The V and J genes are TRBV6-5 and TRBJ2-3; 9 bases are shared with TRBD2. The CDR3 is 15 amino acids. V was pared by 5 bases and J by 3 bases, with 6 bases of the junction left unmatched. Germline CDR1 reads MNHEY; CDR2 reads SVGAGI.